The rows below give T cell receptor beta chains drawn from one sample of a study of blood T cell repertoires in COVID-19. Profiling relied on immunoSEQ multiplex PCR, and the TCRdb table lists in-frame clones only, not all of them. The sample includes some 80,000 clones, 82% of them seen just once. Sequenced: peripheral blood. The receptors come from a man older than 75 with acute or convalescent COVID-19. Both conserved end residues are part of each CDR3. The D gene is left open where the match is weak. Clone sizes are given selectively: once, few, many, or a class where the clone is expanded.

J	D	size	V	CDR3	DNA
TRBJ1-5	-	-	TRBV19	CASSTAGYSNQPQHF	TGTGCCAGTAGCACAGCAGGGTATAGCAATCAGCCCCAGCATTTT
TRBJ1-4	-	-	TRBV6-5	CASKSRGSTNEKLFF	TGTGCCAGCAAATCCAGGGGTTCAACTAATGAAAAACTGTTTTTT
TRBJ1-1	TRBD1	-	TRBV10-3	CAISDGGGEGTEAFF	TGTGCCATCAGTGATGGAGGGGGCGAGGGCACTGAAGCTTTCTTT
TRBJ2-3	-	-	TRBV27	CASSPRTGNTQYF	TGTGCCAGCAGTCCCCGAACGGGGAATACGCAGTATTTT
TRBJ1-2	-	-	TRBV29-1	CSVESQGFLYGYTF	TGCAGCGTTGAATCACAGGGCTTTCTCTATGGCTACACCTTC
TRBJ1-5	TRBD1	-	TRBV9	CASSPGQASNQPQHF	TGTGCCAGCAGCCCCGGACAGGCTAGCAATCAGCCCCAGCATTTT
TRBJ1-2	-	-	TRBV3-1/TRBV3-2	CASSQDVRGNYGYTF	TGTGCCAGCAGCCAAGACGTCAGGGGTAACTATGGCTACACCTTC
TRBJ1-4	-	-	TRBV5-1	CASSLVAGGSEKLFF	TGCGCCAGCAGCTTGGTGGCAGGAGGTAGTGAAAAACTGTTTTTT
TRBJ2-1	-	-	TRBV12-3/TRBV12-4	CASGPITYNEQFF	TGTGCCAGCGGTCCTATAACCTACAATGAGCAGTTCTTC
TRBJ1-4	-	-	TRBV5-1	CASSLLALGGATNEKLFF	TGCGCCAGCAGTCTGTTGGCCTTAGGGGGGGCAACTAATGAAAAACTGTTTTTT
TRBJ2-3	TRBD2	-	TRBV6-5	CASSSTSGGLDTQYF	TGTGCCAGCAGTTCGACTAGCGGGGGCCTGGATACGCAGTATTTT
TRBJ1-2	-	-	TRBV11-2	CASLRDSSPFNYGYTF	TGTGCCAGCCTACGTGACTCCTCCCCTTTTAACTATGGCTACACCTTC
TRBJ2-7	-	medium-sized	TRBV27	CASSPYRGRQYF	TGTGCCAGCAGTCCCTATCGAGGGCGGCAGTACTTC
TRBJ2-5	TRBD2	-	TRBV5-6	CASSLGGSGGAGETQYF	TGTGCCAGCAGCTTGGGAGGTAGCGGGGGGGCCGGAGAGACCCAGTACTTC
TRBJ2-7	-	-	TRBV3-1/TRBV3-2	CASSQAQVPSYEQYF	TGTGCCAGCAGCCAAGCCCAGGTCCCCTCCTACGAGCAGTACTTC
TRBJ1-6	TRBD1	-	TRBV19	CASSLPGQGASPLHF	TGTGCCAGTAGTTTACCGGGACAGGGGGCCTCACCCCTCCACTTT
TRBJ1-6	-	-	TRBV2	CASSDGAFYNSPLHF	TGTGCCAGCAGTGATGGGGCCTTCTATAATTCACCCCTCCACTTT
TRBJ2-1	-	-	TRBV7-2	CASSRNQGGGGDEQFF	TGTGCCAGCAGCCGTAATCAGGGGGGTGGAGGAGATGAGCAGTTCTTC
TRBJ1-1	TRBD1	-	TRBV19	CASSMGQGVAEAFF	TGTGCCAGTAGTATGGGACAGGGAGTCGCTGAAGCTTTCTTT
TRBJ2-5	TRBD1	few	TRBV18	CASSPGQEYQETQYF	TGTGCCAGCTCACCGGGACAGGAGTACCAAGAGACCCAGTACTTC
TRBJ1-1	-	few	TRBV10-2	CASSGLNTEAFF	TGCGCCAGCTCCGGACTAAACACTGAAGCTTTCTTT
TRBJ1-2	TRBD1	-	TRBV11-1	CASSFPGQGALGYTF	TGTGCCAGCAGCTTCCCCGGACAGGGGGCGCTTGGCTACACCTTC
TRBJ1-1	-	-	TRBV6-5	CASSYRDNSEAFF	TGTGCCAGCAGTTACCGAGACAATTCTGAAGCTTTCTTT
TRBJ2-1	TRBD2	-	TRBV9	CASSVWTSGGGQFF	TGTGCCAGCAGCGTGTGGACTAGCGGGGGTGGGCAGTTCTTC